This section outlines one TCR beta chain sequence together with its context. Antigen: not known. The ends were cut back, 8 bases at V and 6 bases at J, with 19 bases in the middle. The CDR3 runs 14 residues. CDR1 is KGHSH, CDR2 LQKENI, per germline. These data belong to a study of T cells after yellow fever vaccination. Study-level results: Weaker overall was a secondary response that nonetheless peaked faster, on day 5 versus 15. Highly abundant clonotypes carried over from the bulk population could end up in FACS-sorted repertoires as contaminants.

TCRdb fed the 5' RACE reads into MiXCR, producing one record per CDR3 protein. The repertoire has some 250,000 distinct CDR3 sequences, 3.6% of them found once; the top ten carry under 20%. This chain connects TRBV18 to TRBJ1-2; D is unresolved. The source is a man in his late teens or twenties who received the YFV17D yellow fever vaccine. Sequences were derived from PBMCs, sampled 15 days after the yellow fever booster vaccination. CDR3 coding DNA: TGTGCCAGCCAGGCCCGGTCGGTCCAGGATGGCTACACCTTC. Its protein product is CASQARSVQDGYTF.